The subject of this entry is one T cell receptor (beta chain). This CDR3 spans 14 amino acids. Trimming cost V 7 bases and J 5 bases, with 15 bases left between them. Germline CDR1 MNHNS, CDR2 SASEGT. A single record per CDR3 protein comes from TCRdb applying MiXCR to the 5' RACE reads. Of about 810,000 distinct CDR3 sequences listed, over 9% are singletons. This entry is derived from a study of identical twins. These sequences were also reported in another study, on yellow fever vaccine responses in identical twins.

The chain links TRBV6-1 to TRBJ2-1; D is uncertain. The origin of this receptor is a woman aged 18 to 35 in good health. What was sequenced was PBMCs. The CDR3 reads CASIRSSYHNEQFF. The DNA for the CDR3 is TGTGCCAGCATCCGGAGCTCATATCACAATGAGCAGTTCTTC.